Shown below are 20 T cell receptor beta chains from a single sample sequenced in a study of T cells after yellow fever vaccination. TCRdb processed the 5' RACE reads anew with MiXCR; each CDR3 protein has one entry. The sample yields about 210,000 distinct CDR3 sequences, 3% to 3.5% seen once. The sample was CD4+ T cells sorted from PBMCs, taken 10 days after the yellow fever booster vaccination. All receptors come from a young man who received the YFV17D yellow fever vaccine.

Of note for this clonotype: This may come from a read error, since a much larger clone is one base off. The V gene is TRBV18, the J gene TRBJ1-5, with D maybe TRBD1 (6 bases). The CDR3 is 15 amino acids. Germline V gene sequence: CDR1 KGHSH, CDR2 LQKENI. V was clipped by 2 bases and J by 8 bases, with 16 bases between them. CDR3 in DNA: TGTGCCAGCTCACCAGCCACAGGGACAAATAAGCCCCAGCATTTT. Amino acids: CASSPATGTNKPQHF. The variable domain in full, completed from reference TRBV18 and TRBJ1-5, reads NAGVMQNPRHLVRRRGQEARLRCSPMKGHSHVYWYRQLPEEGLKFMVYLQKENIIDESGMPKERFSAEFPKEGPSILRIQQVVRGDSAAYFCASSPATGTNKPQHFGDGTRLSIL.

This sequence joins TRBV20-1 and TRBJ1-5; no firm D call. In germline, CDR1 is DFQATT, CDR2 SNEGSKA (reference sequence). This CDR3 has 14 residues. Trimming removed 4 bases at V and 3 bases at J, with 13 bases between. The CDR3 nucleotides read TGCAGTGCTATTGGAGGCCCTCCCAATCAGCCCCAGCATTTT. It is translated as CSAIGGPPNQPQHF.

Many counts were recorded for this clonotype. The chain has TRBV5-1 and TRBJ2-7; TRBD1 agrees at 8 bases. The CDR3 is made up of 16 amino acids. Germline loops: CDR1 SGHRS, CDR2 YFSETQ. V was pared by 0 bases and J by 1 base, with 6 bases of the junction left unmatched. CDR3: CASSLGPDRASYEQYF. CDR3 nucleotides: TGCGCCAGCAGCTTGGGACCGGACAGGGCATCCTACGAGCAGTACTTC.

At least ten counts were recorded for this clonotype. The chain recombines TRBV18 with TRBJ2-5; D remains ambiguous. CDR1 is KGHSH and CDR2 is LQKENI in the germline V gene. The CDR3 is made up of 12 amino acids. V was clipped by 0 bases and J by 5 bases, with 4 bases between them. The CDR3 here is CASSPPLETQYF. CDR3 DNA sequence: TGTGCCAGCTCACCACCGTTGGAGACCCAGTACTTC.

This clonotype was found many times. The V gene is TRBV5-5, the J gene TRBJ2-1; TRBD2 agrees at 7 bases. After removal of 4 bases from V and 0 bases from J, the junction contained 7 bases not matched to a gene. CDR3 length: 16 amino acids. Looked up from germline, CDR1 is SGHKS and CDR2 is YYEKEE (reference sequence). Written as DNA, the CDR3 is TGTGCCAGCAGCCAAGGACTAGAGAGCTCCTACAATGAGCAGTTCTTC. It yields the protein CASSQGLESSYNEQFF. Filled out from reference TRBV5-5 and TRBJ2-1, the complete variable domain reads DAGVTQSPTHLIKTRGQQVTLRCSPISGHKSVSWYQQVLGQGPQFIFQYYEKEERGRGNFPDRFSARQFPNYSSELNVNALLLGDSALYLCASSQGLESSYNEQFFGPGTRLTVL.

This clonotype came up many times. The chain is built from TRBV7-6 and TRBJ2-3; the match to TRBD1 covers 8 bases. Germline V gene data show CDR1 as SGHVS and CDR2 as FNYEAQ. The V segment lost 6 bases and the J segment 2 bases; nucleotides outside the gene matches: 4. This CDR3 has 14 amino acids. For the CDR3, the DNA is TGTGCCAGCAGACGACAGGGGCCCACAGATACGCAGTATTTT. It specifies CASRRQGPTDTQYF. The complete variable domain, with remaining parts taken from reference TRBV7-6 and TRBJ2-3, reads GAGVSQSPRYKVTKRGQDVALRCDPISGHVSLYWYRQALGQGPEFLTYFNYEAQQDKSGLPNDRFSAERPEGSISTLTIQRTEQRDSAMYRCASRRQGPTDTQYFGPGTRLTVL.

This rearrangement joins TRBV20-1 to TRBJ2-5; D gene unclear. V was shortened by 3 bases and J by 0 bases, with 11 bases between the two germline ends. The CDR3 runs 14 residues. Germline lookup yields CDR1 DFQATT and CDR2 SNEGSKA (reference sequence). The CDR3 is CSARAVRYQETQYF. Written as DNA, the CDR3 is TGCAGTGCTAGGGCGGTCAGGTACCAAGAGACCCAGTACTTC.

This clonotype was found many times. The chain uses TRBV11-2 and TRBJ2-7; D unresolved. The CDR3 totals 14 residues. V lost 0 bases and J 3 bases, leaving 9 bases between the germline ends. Germline values: CDR1 SGHAT, CDR2 FQNNGV. CDR3 sequence reads: CASSLDRFNYEQYF. The CDR3 nucleotides are TGTGCCAGCAGCTTAGATCGCTTTAACTACGAGCAGTACTTC.

This clonotype was observed at least ten times. The chain carries TRBV5-1 and TRBJ2-2; D gene unclear. CDR3 length equals 16 residues. Germline V lookup: CDR1 SGHRS, CDR2 YFSETQ. Trimming removed 0 bases at V and 0 bases at J, with 9 bases between. Written as DNA, the CDR3 is TGCGCCAGCAGCTTGGGTGCAAACGCGAACACCGGGGAGCTGTTTTTT. It codes for CASSLGANANTGELFF.

The chain recombines TRBV28 with TRBJ2-2; D is unclear. V was clipped by 3 bases and J by 2 bases, with 7 bases between them. Per the germline V gene, CDR1 is MDHEN and CDR2 is SYDVKM. CDR3 length: 14 amino acids. This CDR3 reads CASSFSPNTGELFF. The CDR3 DNA sequence: TGTGCCAGCAGTTTTTCCCCCAACACCGGGGAGCTGTTTTTT.

The V gene is TRBV2, the J gene TRBJ1-1; D not resolved. There are 10 residues in the CDR3. Germline V lookup: CDR1 SNHLY, CDR2 FYNNEI. The CDR3 DNA reads as TGTGCGAGTGGTGGCGCTGAAGCTTTCTTT. Translated, it gives CASGGAEAFF. Combining the CDR3 with reference TRBV2 and TRBJ1-1 gives the whole variable domain EPEVTQTPSHQVTQMGQEVILRCVPISNHLYFYWYRQILGQKVEFLVSFYNNEISEKSEIFDDQFSVERPDGSNFTLKIRSTKLEDSAMYFCASGGAEAFFGQGTRLTVV.

This clonotype was counted between two and nine times. The chain recombines TRBV3-1 with TRBJ1-6; D unresolved. This CDR3 spans 14 amino acids. Trimming left V 1 base short and J 5 bases short, with 6 bases between. In germline, CDR1 is LGHDT, CDR2 YNNKEL (reference sequence). The CDR3 DNA is TGTGCCAGCAGCCAAGGAGTAGATAATTCACCCCTCCACTTT. This encodes CASSQGVDNSPLHF. The complete variable domain, with remaining parts taken from reference TRBV3-1 and TRBJ1-6, reads DTAVSQTPKYLVTQMGNDKSIKCEQNLGHDTMYWYKQDSKKFLKIMFSYNNKELIINETVPNRFSPKSPDKAHLNLHINSLELGDSAVYFCASSQGVDNSPLHFGNGTRLTVT.

This clonotype was found a few times. The rearrangement joins TRBV5-6 to TRBJ2-3, with 9 nucleotides matching TRBD2. The germline V gene has CDR1 SGHDT and CDR2 YYEEEE. The CDR3 consists of 18 residues. V shed 2 bases, J shed 2 bases, and the junction held 12 bases outside the gene matches. The CDR3 sequence is CASSFRTSALLTTDTQYF. The CDR3 DNA follows: TGTGCCAGCAGCTTTAGGACTAGCGCCCTACTCACCACAGATACGCAGTATTTT.

There are many counts of this clonotype. CDR3 residues: CASHPGGAKNIQYF. The DNA for the CDR3 is TGTGCCAGCCACCCGGGGGGAGCCAAAAACATTCAGTACTTC. V is TRBV6-2 or TRBV6-3 and J is TRBJ2-4; 7 nucleotides align to TRBD2. The CDR3 loop spans 14 amino acids. Germline CDR1 and CDR2: MNHEY and SVGEGT. V trimming: 8 bases; J trimming: 0 bases; junction bases outside the gene matches: 4.

There are many counts of this clonotype. V usage is TRBV7-8 and J usage is TRBJ2-2; TRBD2 might be the D (5 bases). The V end lost 5 bases, the J end lost 8 bases, and 12 bases lay between the germline ends. Germline lookup yields CDR1 SGHVS and CDR2 FQNEAQ. This CDR3 comprises 13 residues. In nucleotides, the CDR3 is TGTGCCAGCAGCCCCCTTGGGAGAGGGGAGCTGTTTTTT. It translates to CASSPLGRGELFF.

This clonotype occurred a few times. The chain links TRBV7-8 to TRBJ1-2; 10 nucleotides agree with TRBD1. V dropped 5 bases and J dropped 0; count of bases not matched to a gene: 12. The CDR3 contains 18 residues. Germline CDR1 and CDR2: SGHVS and FQNEAQ. CDR3 nucleotide sequence: TGTGCCAGCAGCCTGTGGGGGACAGGGGTAAACCCTAACTATGGCTACACCTTC. It codes for CASSLWGTGVNPNYGYTF.

This clonotype was seen repeatedly, ten times or more. V is TRBV5-1 and J is TRBJ1-1; the D is unclear. Germline V gene data show CDR1 as SGHRS and CDR2 as YFSETQ. The V gene lost 0 bases and the J gene lost 1 base, with 7 bases spanning the gap. This CDR3 has 14 residues. The CDR3 sequence: CASSLATANTEAFF. The CDR3 DNA reads as TGCGCCAGCAGCTTGGCAACAGCGAACACTGAAGCTTTCTTT.

This chain joins TRBV6-5 and TRBJ2-2; TRBD2 aligns across 11 bases. CDR1 MNHEY and CDR2 SVGAGI come from the germline V gene. This CDR3 is 17 amino acids long. The ends lost 5 bases at V and 1 base at J; junction bases unmatched: 6. CDR3 region: CASSPGLAVLNTGELFF. Written as DNA, the CDR3 is TGTGCCAGCAGTCCGGGACTAGCGGTGCTGAACACCGGGGAGCTGTTTTTT.

This clonotype has more than one count but fewer than ten. The V call is TRBV30, the J call TRBJ1-2; D not certain. CDR1 is GTSNPN, CDR2 SVGIG, per germline (reference sequence). The germline V and J ends were trimmed by 1 base and 8 bases, with 14 bases remaining between them. The CDR3 spans 13 residues. The CDR3 bases are TGTGCCTGGAGTGGCGGGCCAGGAGGAGGCTACACCTTC. It is translated as CAWSGGPGGGYTF.

This clonotype was picked up a small number of times. The chain uses TRBV7-8 and TRBJ1-6; D uncertain. V was shortened by 3 bases and J by 1 base, with 10 bases between the two germline ends. The CDR3 length is 16 residues. Per germline, CDR1 SGHVS and CDR2 FQNEAQ. The CDR3 bases are TGTGCCAGCAGCTTTTCAAGCTGGTCCTATAATTCACCCCTCCACTTT. Residues: CASSFSSWSYNSPLHF.